The present T cell receptor beta chain was sequenced within a study of cytomegalovirus exposure and HLA in healthy donors. Turning to the study itself: Earlier results showed approximately 110 million unique TCR beta sequences derived from approximately 170 million T cells.

CDR3 size: 15 residues. V lost 6 bases and J 0 bases, leaving 13 bases between the germline ends. CDR1 is MNHEY, CDR2 SVGAGI, per germline. Study-wide points: 87-base-pair reads could not separate some V segments, including TRBV6-2 and TRBV6-3. Earlier analysis found most TCR beta V segments productive about 90% or about 30% of the time. It was assumed in the presence/absence analyses that sequencing depth was roughly uniform across donors.

As concerns this clone: No antigen is known for it.

Primers included in the PCR were 60 Vbeta and 13 Jbeta primers. Libraries were prepared by immunoSEQ multiplex PCR; TCRdb keeps only in-frame clonotypes and omits some of them. The sample records approximately 190,000 clones, 81% being singletons. Sequenced input: PBMCs. This TCR was sampled from a woman aged 18 to 35 in good health and CMV-seropositive. V gene TRBV6-5 combines with J gene TRBJ2-3; TRBD1 is a possible D gene (5 bases). The CDR3 spells CASRFRQWSTDTQYF. The CDR3 nucleotides read TGTGCCAGCAGGTTTAGACAGTGGAGCACAGATACGCAGTATTTT.